These 3 T cell receptor beta chains share one sample of origin, sequenced in a study of glioma-infiltrating T cells. The iRepertoire nested amplicon-rescue multiplex PCR amplified TCR alpha and beta CDR3s from RNA. TCRdb redid the calling of the multiplex PCR reads with MiXCR, one entry per CDR3 protein. The sample records some 190,000 distinct CDR3 sequences, more than 25% being singletons. The source material was glioma tissue, nonneoplastic brain tissue, or PBMCs (not recorded which). The receptor set was obtained from a human donor with low-grade glioma or glioblastoma, undergoing nonglioma brain surgery, or in good health (not recorded which).

This clonotype was recorded at least ten times. Mismatch with germline at one junction end may stem from a read error. The chain has TRBV12-3 or TRBV12-4 and TRBJ2-1; D perhaps matches TRBD2 (7 bases). This CDR3 contains 15 residues. CDR3: CASSLADSSYNEQFF. CDR3 nucleotide sequence: TGTGCCAGCAGTCTAGCGGACAGCTCCTACAATGAGCAGTTCTTC.

This clonotype was observed many times. The chain links TRBV29-1 to TRBJ2-7; weak D call: TRBD1 (6 bases). The CDR3 has 12 residues. Germline CDR1 and CDR2: SQVTM and ANQGSEA. The V and J ends lost 2 bases and 5 bases respectively, with 10 bases between them. The CDR3 DNA reads as TGCAGCGTTGAATTAGGGGGTGACGAGCAGTACTTC. This gives the protein CSVELGGDEQYF.

The chain employs TRBV24-1 and TRBJ2-3; D may be TRBD1 (5 bases). Germline V lookup: CDR1 KGHDR, CDR2 SFDVKD. Trimming left V 4 bases short and J 1 base short, with 5 bases between. The CDR3 loop spans 13 amino acids. This chain's CDR3 is CATSEGGTDTQYF. The CDR3 DNA is TGTGCCACCAGTGAAGGGGGCACAGATACGCAGTATTTT.